The entry that follows covers one T cell receptor (beta chain) sequence. Its target is unknown. The data are from a study of cytomegalovirus exposure and HLA in healthy donors. The CDR3 loop spans 18 amino acids. Trimming at V came to 3 bases and at J to 0 bases, leaving 10 bases not matched to a gene. Findings of the study overall: When presence/absence was analysed, sequencing depth was taken to be roughly uniform across donors.

This PCR relied on a set of 60 Vbeta primers and 13 Jbeta primers. Data came from immunoSEQ multiplex PCR; TCRdb stores just in-frame clones and leaves some out. The sample includes around 200,000 clones, roughly 75% seen only once; the top ten take about 4.6%. The clonotype was recovered from a man aged 30 to 45 in good health and CMV-seropositive. Sequencing used PBMCs. The rearrangement uses TRBV5-3 and TRBJ1-5; 9 bases are shared with TRBD1. TRBV5-3 is annotated as an ORF whose role is uncertain. In nucleotides, the CDR3 is TGTGCCAGAAGCTCCGGGACAGGGCAAACGTATAGCAATCAGCCCCAGCATTTT. It codes for CARSSGTGQTYSNQPQHF.